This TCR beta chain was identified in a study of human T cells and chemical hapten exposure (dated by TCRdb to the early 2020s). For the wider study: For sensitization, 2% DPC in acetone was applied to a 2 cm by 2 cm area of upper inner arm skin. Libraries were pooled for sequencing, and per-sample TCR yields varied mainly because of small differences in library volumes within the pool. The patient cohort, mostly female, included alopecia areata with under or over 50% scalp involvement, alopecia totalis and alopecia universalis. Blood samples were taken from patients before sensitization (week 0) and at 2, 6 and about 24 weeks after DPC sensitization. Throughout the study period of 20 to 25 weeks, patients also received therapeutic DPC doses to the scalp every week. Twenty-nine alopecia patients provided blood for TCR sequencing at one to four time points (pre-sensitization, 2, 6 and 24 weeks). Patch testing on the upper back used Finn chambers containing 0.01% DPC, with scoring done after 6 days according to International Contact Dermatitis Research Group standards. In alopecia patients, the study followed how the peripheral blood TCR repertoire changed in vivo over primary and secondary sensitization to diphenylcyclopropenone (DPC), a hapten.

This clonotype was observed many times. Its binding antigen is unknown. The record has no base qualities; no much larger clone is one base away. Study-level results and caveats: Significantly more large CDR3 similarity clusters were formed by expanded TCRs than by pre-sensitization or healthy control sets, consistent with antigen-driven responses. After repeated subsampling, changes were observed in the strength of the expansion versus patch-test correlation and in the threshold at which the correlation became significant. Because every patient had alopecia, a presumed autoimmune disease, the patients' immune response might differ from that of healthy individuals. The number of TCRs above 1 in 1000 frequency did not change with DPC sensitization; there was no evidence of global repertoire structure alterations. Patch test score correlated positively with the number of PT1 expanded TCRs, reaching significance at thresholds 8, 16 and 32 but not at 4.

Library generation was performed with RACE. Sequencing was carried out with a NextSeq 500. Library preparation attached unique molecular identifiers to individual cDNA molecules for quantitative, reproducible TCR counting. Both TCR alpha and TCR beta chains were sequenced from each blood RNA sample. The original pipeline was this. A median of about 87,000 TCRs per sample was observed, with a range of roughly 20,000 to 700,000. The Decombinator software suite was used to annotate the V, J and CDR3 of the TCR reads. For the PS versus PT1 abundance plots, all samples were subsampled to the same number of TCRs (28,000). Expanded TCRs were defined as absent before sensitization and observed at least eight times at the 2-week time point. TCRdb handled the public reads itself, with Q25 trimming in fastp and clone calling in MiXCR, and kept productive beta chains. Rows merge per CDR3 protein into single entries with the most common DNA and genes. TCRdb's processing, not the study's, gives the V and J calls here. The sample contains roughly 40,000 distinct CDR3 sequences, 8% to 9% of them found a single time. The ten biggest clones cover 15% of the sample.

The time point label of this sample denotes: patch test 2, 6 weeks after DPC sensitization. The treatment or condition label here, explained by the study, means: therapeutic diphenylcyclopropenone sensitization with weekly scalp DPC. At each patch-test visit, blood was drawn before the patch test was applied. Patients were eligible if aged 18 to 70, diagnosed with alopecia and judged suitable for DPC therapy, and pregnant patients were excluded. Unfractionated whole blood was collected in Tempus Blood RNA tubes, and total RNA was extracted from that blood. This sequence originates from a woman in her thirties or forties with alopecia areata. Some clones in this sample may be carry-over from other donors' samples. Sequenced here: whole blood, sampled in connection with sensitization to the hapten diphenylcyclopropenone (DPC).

CDR3 reads: CASSLTSVGSGELFF. The sequenced DNA is TGCGCCAGCAGCTTGACGAGTGTAGGCTCCGGGGAGCTGTTTTTT. The chain is assembled from TRBV5-1 and TRBJ2-2, with the D gene not clear enough to name. Measured from the cysteine to the phenylalanine, the CDR3 is 15 residues long. Only the CDR3 portion is preserved as DNA: 45 bases, with reading frame beginning at the first base. V is reduced by 1 base and J by 6 bases, leaving a spacing of 13 bases between them. CDR1 is given as SGHRS and CDR2 as YFSETQ, both from the germline V gene.